The rows below give T cell receptor beta chains drawn from one sample of a study of fetal regulatory T cell absence and autoimmunity. The method was immunoSEQ multiplex PCR; TCRdb's version includes in-frame clones alone and lacks a portion of them. This table holds some 44,000 clones, around 85% found once. The material sequenced was cord blood. The receptors were sampled from a newborn boy with IPEX syndrome. Each CDR3 is given with its conserved first and last residue. A D gene is named only where the DNA matches it firmly. Not all rows give a size; the values are once, few, many and, for expanded clones, a class.

J gene,V gene,D gene,clone size,CDR3 DNA,CDR3 protein
TRBJ2-7,TRBV2,TRBD1,few,TGTGCCAGCAGCCTGGACAGGGGCTTGCCCTACGAGCAGTACTTC,CASSLDRGLPYEQYF
TRBJ1-4,TRBV7-2,.,.,TGTGCCAGCAGCTTATTTTTTGGTCGGAACGAAAAACTGTTTTTT,CASSLFFGRNEKLFF
TRBJ2-1,TRBV10-3,.,.,TGTGCCATCAGTACTAGCTCGGGTGAGCAGTTCTTC,CAISTSSGEQFF
TRBJ2-1,TRBV13,.,.,TGTGCCAGCAGCTTCCGGCGGAACAATGAGCAGTTCTTC,CASSFRRNNEQFF
TRBJ2-7,TRBV27,TRBD2,.,TGTGCCAGCAGTTTACTAGCGGGAGGGTACGAGCAGTACTTC,CASSLLAGGYEQYF
TRBJ2-3,TRBV6-5,.,once,TGTGCCAGCAGGGAGACAGGCACAGATACGCAGTATTTT,CASRETGTDTQYF
TRBJ2-7,TRBV7-9,TRBD1,.,TGTGCCAGCAGCCCCAGACAGGGAGCCTACGAGCAGTACTTC,CASSPRQGAYEQYF
TRBJ2-3,TRBV19,.,once,TGTGCCAGTAGTATAGCTAAGGGGCGCACAGATACGCAGTATTTT,CASSIAKGRTDTQYF
TRBJ2-7,TRBV11-2,.,.,TGTGCCAGCAGCTCCAGGGACGCAATCTACGAGCAGTACTTC,CASSSRDAIYEQYF
TRBJ2-1,TRBV4-3,TRBD2,.,TGCGCCAGCAGCCAAGTAGGACTAGCGGGCAGCCAGGGAGAGCAGTTCTTC,CASSQVGLAGSQGEQFF
TRBJ2-3,TRBV2,TRBD1,.,TGTGCCAGCCGACAGGGGGCCGCAGATACGCAGTATTTT,CASRQGAADTQYF
TRBJ1-5,TRBV7-9,.,.,TGTGCCAGCAGCTTAGAGGGGCCCCATCAGCCCCAGCATTTT,CASSLEGPHQPQHF
TRBJ2-4,TRBV4-1,TRBD2,few,TGCGCCAGCAGCCAAGTACTAGCGGGAGGGAACATTCAGTACTTC,CASSQVLAGGNIQYF
TRBJ2-5,TRBV11-3,.,.,TGTGCCAGCAGCCTTAGCGAGAGGGAGACCCAGTACTTC,CASSLSERETQYF
TRBJ2-5,TRBV7-2,.,.,TGTGCCAGCAGCCGGAGGGAGACCCAGTACTTC,CASSRRETQYF
TRBJ2-2,TRBV2,.,.,TGTGCCAGCAGTATAGACAACACCGGGGAGCTGTTTTTT,CASSIDNTGELFF
TRBJ2-7,TRBV5-4,TRBD2,few,TGTGCCAGCAGCTTGGGCGGGAGGGCCTCGGACGAGCAGTACTTC,CASSLGGRASDEQYF
TRBJ2-1,TRBV2,TRBD2,.,TGTGCCGGGAGATTTAGCGGGAGCTCCTACAATGAGCAGTTCTTC,CAGRFSGSSYNEQFF
TRBJ2-7,TRBV30,TRBD2,.,TGTGCCTGGACTAGCGGGACTAGTGTTAGCTGGAGAGAGCAGTACTTC,CAWTSGTSVSWREQYF
TRBJ2-2,TRBV5-4,TRBD2,.,TGTGCCAGCAGCCTTCGGACTAGCGGGATCCCCGGGGAGCTGTTTTTT,CASSLRTSGIPGELFF
TRBJ2-7,TRBV27,TRBD2,.,TGTGCCAGCAGTTATTCGGGAGGAGGTTACGAGCAGTACTTC,CASSYSGGGYEQYF
TRBJ2-7,TRBV14,.,few,TGTGCCAGCAGCCAATATAAGGGGGTCTACGAGCAGTACTTC,CASSQYKGVYEQYF
TRBJ1-4,TRBV21-1,.,.,TGTGCCAGCAGCAAAGCGGGGGTGGGAGAAAAACTGTTTTTT,CASSKAGVGEKLFF
TRBJ2-7,TRBV11-2,TRBD2,.,TGTGCCAGCAGGTCCTCTATCCGGGGGGGGCCTCGGGAGCAGTACTTC,CASRSSIRGGPREQYF
TRBJ2-7,TRBV4-1,TRBD1,.,TGCGCCAGCAGCCAAGATCTTTATACAGGGGGCTACGAGCAGTACTTC,CASSQDLYTGGYEQYF
TRBJ2-7,TRBV2,TRBD2,.,TGTGCCAGCAGTGACGGGGGGGGTGAGCAGTACTTC,CASSDGGGEQYF
TRBJ2-7,TRBV13,TRBD2,.,TGTGCCAGCAGCTTTAGCGGGGGCCTCTCCTACGAGCAGTACTTC,CASSFSGGLSYEQYF
TRBJ1-6,TRBV2,.,.,TGTGCCACCGTACCGGGACAAAATTCACCCCTCCACTTT,CATVPGQNSPLHF
TRBJ2-4,TRBV29-1,.,.,TGCAGCGTTTCAACCTTGGCCAAAAACATTCAGTACTTC,CSVSTLAKNIQYF
TRBJ1-1,TRBV15,TRBD1,.,TGTGCCACCAGCAGAAAGGAAGGGGGCTTGACTGAAGCTTTCTTT,CATSRKEGGLTEAFF
TRBJ2-5,TRBV10-2,TRBD2,.,TGCGCCATCTCCGGGACTAGCAGGCAAGAGGCCCAGTACTTC,CAISGTSRQEAQYF
TRBJ2-3,TRBV4-1,.,.,TGCGCCAGCAGCCAAACTAGCACAGATACGCAGTATTTT,CASSQTSTDTQYF
TRBJ2-1,TRBV6-4,TRBD1,.,TGTGCCAGCAGGGCAGGGGGAAGCTCCTACAATGAGCAGTTCTTC,CASRAGGSSYNEQFF
TRBJ2-7,TRBV21-1,.,once,TGTGCCAGCAGCGCAAGGGGGTTAGCGGGAGGACACGAGCAGTACTTC,CASSARGLAGGHEQYF
TRBJ1-1,TRBV30,.,.,TGTGCCTGGAGTGTAGGCCCAGACGCTTTCTTT,CAWSVGPDAFF
TRBJ2-4,TRBV11-3,.,once,TGTGCCAGCAGCTTAGATCCCAGGGGCGCGCAAAACATTCAGTACTTC,CASSLDPRGAQNIQYF
TRBJ2-7,TRBV4-1,TRBD2,.,TGCGCCAGCAGCCAAGGACCAAGCGGGAGGGCCTACGAGCAGTACTTC,CASSQGPSGRAYEQYF